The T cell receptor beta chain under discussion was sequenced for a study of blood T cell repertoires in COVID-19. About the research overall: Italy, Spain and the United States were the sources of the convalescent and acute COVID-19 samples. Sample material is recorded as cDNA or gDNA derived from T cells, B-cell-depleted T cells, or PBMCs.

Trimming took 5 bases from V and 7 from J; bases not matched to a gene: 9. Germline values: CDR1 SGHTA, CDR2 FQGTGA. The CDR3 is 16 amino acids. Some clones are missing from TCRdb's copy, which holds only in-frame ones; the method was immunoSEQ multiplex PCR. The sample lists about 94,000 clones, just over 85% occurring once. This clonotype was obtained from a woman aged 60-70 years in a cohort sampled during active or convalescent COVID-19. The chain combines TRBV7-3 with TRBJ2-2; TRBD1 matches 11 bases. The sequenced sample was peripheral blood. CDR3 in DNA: TGTGCCAGCAGCCCAAGAGGACAGGGGGCCCACGGGGAGCTGTTTTTT. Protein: CASSPRGQGAHGELFF.